The 4 T cell receptor beta chains below all came from one sample that was sequenced in a study of T cells in women clearing cervical HPV infection. Using immunoSEQ multiplex PCR, the repertoire was profiled, and TCRdb retains in-frame clones only, with some absent. The sample has around 31,000 clones. What was sequenced was blood buffy coat. Receptors originate from a woman aged 18-70 years with a cervical HPV16 infection that either progressed to CIN3+ or cleared (not recorded which).

Concerning this clone itself: The read comes to an end 3 residues before the CDR3 does, leaving the germline J gene to fill in the end. V and J are TRBV7-7 and TRBJ2-7; 8 nucleotides line up with TRBD1. The germline V gene has CDR1 SSHAT and CDR2 FNYEAQ (reference sequence). J was trimmed by 4 bases and V by 6 bases; bases with no gene match: 11. The CDR3 consists of 15 residues. The CDR3 is CASSRGQGLGYEQYF. The DNA read from the CDR3 is TGTGCCAGCAGTAGAGGACAGGGCCTAGGGTACGAG.

In the case of this clone: The read ends 3 residues early relative to the CDR3; the germline J gene fills the gap. The chain is built from TRBV4-1 and TRBJ2-3; D perhaps matches TRBD2 (7 bases). This CDR3 has 17 residues. V was clipped by 4 bases and J by 4 bases, with 21 bases between them. Germline loops: CDR1 MGHRA, CDR2 YSYEKL. The chain's CDR3 is CASSPHVPGGLADTQYF. CDR3 DNA, as far as it was read: TGCGCCAGCAGCCCCCACGTTCCGGGGGGCTTGGCAGATACG.

Points on this clone: The DNA ends 3 residues before the CDR3 does, and the rest of the CDR3 is filled in from the germline J gene. The chain carries TRBV14 and TRBJ2-1; TRBD2 might be the D (5 bases). The V end lost 1 base, the J end lost 7 bases, and 14 bases lay between the germline ends. The germline V gene has CDR1 SGHDN and CDR2 FVKESK. The length of the CDR3 is 15 residues. The DNA read from the CDR3 is TGTGCCAGCAGCCAAGGGACGCTAGCTTGGAATGAG. This gives the protein CASSQGTLAWNE. Given in full, the CDR3 is CASSQGTLAWNEQFF.

The CDR3 DNA, read in part, is TGTGCCAGCAGCTTCACAGGGGCCTTGGAGACC. Amino acids: CASSFTGALET. The full CDR3 reads CASSFTGALETQYF. The chain uses TRBV11-2 and TRBJ2-5; 7 positions agree with TRBD1. From the germline J gene comes the end of the CDR3, since the read stops 3 residues before it. The CDR3 consists of 14 residues. V lost 3 bases and J lost 5; bases outside the gene matches: 6. Germline loops: CDR1 SGHAT, CDR2 FQNNGV.